This is a list of T cell receptor beta chains from one sample in a study of T cell repertoires in cytomegalovirus infection. In TCRdb, the reads were re-called with MiXCR into one record per CDR3 protein. The profile shows 300,000 to 400,000 distinct CDR3 sequences, almost 30% of them singletons. No cognate antigen is known for these TCRs. The sample here was cultured PBMCs, taken from culture after CMV antigen stimulation. The receptor set was obtained from a human donor in good health (CMV status not recorded). Some clones in this sample may be carry-over from other donors' samples. The CDR3 runs from the conserved cysteine through the conserved F or W. A D gene is named only where the DNA matches it firmly. Clone size is shown for a subset of rows, as once, few, many or a class of expanded clone.

>.|TRBV7-3|TRBJ2-3|.
TGTGCCAGCAGCCCTGTGGCCGAGCAGGCGCAGTATTTT
CASSPVAEQAQYF
>.|TRBV7-2|TRBJ2-7|.
TGTGCCAGCAGCTTACGGCTGATTGGCGAGCAGTACTTC
CASSLRLIGEQYF
>.|TRBV12-3/TRBV12-4|TRBJ1-5|.
TGTGCCAGCAGTTTAGCGCGGGCGGCTTATAGCAATCAGCCCCAGCATTTT
CASSLARAAYSNQPQHF
>TRBD1|TRBV7-3|TRBJ1-1|few
TGTGCCAGCAGACTCGACAGGGACACTGAAGCTTTCTTT
CASRLDRDTEAFF
>.|TRBV7-3|TRBJ2-1|.
TGTGCCAGCAGCTTAACAGGGGGAAAGGACGATGAGCAGTTCTTC
CASSLTGGKDDEQFF
>.|TRBV29-1|TRBJ2-5|.
TGCAGCGTTGAAGACCACGGGGTCCAAGAGACCCAGTACTTC
CSVEDHGVQETQYF
>TRBD1|TRBV7-3|TRBJ2-1|few
TGTGCCAGCAGCAACAGGGGGGCTTCCTACAATGAGCAGTTCTTC
CASSNRGASYNEQFF
>TRBD1|TRBV19|TRBJ2-7|.
TGTGCCAGTAGTATAGATTCCAGGGGGCTCCCCCTGGAGCAGTACTTC
CASSIDSRGLPLEQYF
>TRBD2|TRBV24-1|TRBJ2-1|few
TGTGCCACCTCGTCCGGGACTAGCGCTACTAAGGACAATGAGCAGTTCTTC
CATSSGTSATKDNEQFF
>.|TRBV12-3/TRBV12-4|TRBJ1-1|.
TGTGCCAGCAGTCCGGGGGGGACCGTGACTGAAGCTTTCTTT
CASSPGGTVTEAFF
>TRBD2|TRBV7-6|TRBJ2-5|.
TGTGCCAGCAGCGGACTAGCGGGGGTTGGGGAGACCCAGTACTTC
CASSGLAGVGETQYF
>.|TRBV7-8|TRBJ1-6|few
TGTGCCAGCAGCTTATTAGGGGTGGCTTCACCCCTCCACTTT
CASSLLGVASPLHF
>TRBD2|TRBV20-1|TRBJ2-5|.
TGCAGTGCTAGAGTTTTAACTAGCGGGCTGGAGACCCAGTACTTC
CSARVLTSGLETQYF
>TRBD1|TRBV18|TRBJ1-5|once
TGTGCCAGCTCACCACAGACAGGGATCAATCAGCCCCAGCATTTT
CASSPQTGINQPQHF
>.|TRBV7-2|TRBJ2-4|.
TGTGCCAGCAGCGGGGGCGGGAGTCGGAACATTCAGTACTTC
CASSGGGSRNIQYF
>.|TRBV12-5|TRBJ1-5|.
TGTGCTAGTGGTTTGGGGCGTCCGTTGGGATCTAATCAGCCCCAGCATTTT
CASGLGRPLGSNQPQHF
>.|TRBV10-3|TRBJ1-5|few
TGTGCCTCCGCAAGCGGGGTAGCCGATCAGCCCCAGCATTTT
CASASGVADQPQHF
>.|TRBV6-2/TRBV6-3|TRBJ2-6|.
TGTGCCAGCAGTTACTCTGGGGGACACCTCTCTGGGGCCAACGTCCTGACTTTC
CASSYSGGHLSGANVLTF
>.|TRBV2|TRBJ1-6|many
TGTGCCAGCAGGACCTACCGGACGGTGAATTCACCCCTCCACTTT
CASRTYRTVNSPLHF
>.|TRBV6-5|TRBJ1-2|.
TGTGCCAGCAGTTATAGGGGGGGGAACTATGGCTACACCTTC
CASSYRGGNYGYTF
>.|TRBV4-1|TRBJ1-1|.
TGCGCCAGCAGCCAAGAATCGGGGGGATACACTGAAGCTTTCTTT
CASSQESGGYTEAFF
>TRBD2|TRBV10-3|TRBJ2-1|.
TGTGCCAGCGGGACTAGCGGGGGAAGCTCCTACAATGAGCAGTTCTTC
CASGTSGGSSYNEQFF
>.|TRBV6-1|TRBJ1-2|few
TGTGCCAGCAGTTCGGTCTATGGCTACACCTTC
CASSSVYGYTF
>TRBD2|TRBV27|TRBJ2-1|few
TGTGCCAGTAGCGGGAGCTCCTACAATGAGCAGTTCTTC
CASSGSSYNEQFF
>.|TRBV4-2|TRBJ1-6|.
TGTGCCAGCAGCCAAGAACGCAGGGTGGATTCACCCCTCCACTTT
CASSQERRVDSPLHF
>.|TRBV19|TRBJ1-5|.
TGTGCCAGTACCCTGACATCCAGCAATCAGCCCCAGCATTTT
CASTLTSSNQPQHF
>TRBD2|TRBV4-2|TRBJ2-7|.
TGTGCCAGCAGCCAAAGTCTAGCGGGAGAATTCTACGAGCAGTACTTC
CASSQSLAGEFYEQYF
>.|TRBV6-5|TRBJ1-6|few
TGTGCCAGCAGTTATAACGATGGGAAAACACCCCTCCACTTT
CASSYNDGKTPLHF
>TRBD2|TRBV12-3/TRBV12-4|TRBJ2-1|few
TGTGCCATCCAGCGGGGACCTTACAATGAGCAGTTCTTC
CAIQRGPYNEQFF
>.|TRBV6-6|TRBJ2-2|.
TGTGCCAGCACCGATAACACCGGGGAGCTGTTTTTT
CASTDNTGELFF
>.|TRBV7-2|TRBJ1-1|.
TGTGCCAGCAGCCTAAGACCACAGGGCGAGGCTTTCTTT
CASSLRPQGEAFF
>.|TRBV12-5|TRBJ1-2|few
TGTGCTAGTGGTTTAATGAGGGGAAGGGTTGGCTACACCTTC
CASGLMRGRVGYTF
>.|TRBV10-3|TRBJ2-7|few
TGTGCCATCAGTGAGTCTGGAAGGGGCGTTTACGAGCAGTACTTC
CAISESGRGVYEQYF
>.|TRBV7-8|TRBJ1-1|.
TGTGCCAGCAGCCTCAGAGGGGGAAGAGCGGCTGAAGCTTTCTTT
CASSLRGGRAAEAFF
>.|TRBV19|TRBJ2-5|.
TGTGCCAGTAGTATAAAGGGGCCGGGGGAGACCCAGTACTTC
CASSIKGPGETQYF
>.|TRBV12-3/TRBV12-4|TRBJ2-7|many
TGTGCCAGCAGTCTGGACGGAGCCTACGAGCAGTACTTC
CASSLDGAYEQYF
>TRBD1|TRBV20-1|TRBJ1-4|few
TGCAGTGCCCAAATCGGGGGGACAGGGGGTGAAAAACTGTTTTTT
CSAQIGGTGGEKLFF
>.|TRBV6-6|TRBJ2-7|.
TGTGCCAGCAGTTACGCTGCCCGCTACGAGCAGTACTTC
CASSYAARYEQYF
>.|TRBV6-1|TRBJ1-5|.
TGTGCCAGCAGGGAATTAATAGGATTGCCCCAGCATTTT
CASRELIGLPQHF
>.|TRBV27|TRBJ1-1|few
TGTGCCAGCGCTCGACTGCAGGGAACTGAAGCTTTCTTT
CASARLQGTEAFF
>.|TRBV15|TRBJ2-2|once
TGTGCCACCAGCAATGTTCCCGTGGACGGGGAGCTGTTTTTT
CATSNVPVDGELFF
>.|TRBV11-2|TRBJ1-2|.
TGTGCCAGCAGCTTAGACTCGACTCCAGGCTATGGCTACACCTTC
CASSLDSTPGYGYTF